These 3 T cell receptor beta chains originate from one sample sequenced in a study of T cell responses to AZD1222 COVID-19 vaccine. TCRdb's table, derived via immunoSEQ multiplex PCR, lists solely in-frame clones and lacks some. The sample includes some 130,000 clones, about 90% of them seen just once. The sequencing used peripheral blood, collected on day 0 of MenACWY control vaccination. All receptors derive from an adult in good health.

The rearrangement joins TRBV30 to TRBJ2-7, with 11 nucleotides matching TRBD2. CDR1 is GTSNPN, CDR2 SVGIG, per germline (reference sequence). V lost 0 bases and J lost 2; bases outside the gene matches: 21. CDR3 length: 21 residues. The CDR3 sequence: CAWSVVRLSSGRAKDPYEQYF. The CDR3 coding sequence is TGTGCCTGGAGTGTAGTGCGGCTAAGTAGCGGGAGGGCCAAGGACCCCTACGAGCAGTACTTC.

J is TRBJ1-2 and V is TRBV7-8; no clear D gene. V was cut by 0 bases and J by 1 base, with 6 bases left in between. Germline CDR1 and CDR2: SGHVS and FQNEAQ. CDR3 length equals 14 residues. The CDR3, as DNA: TGTGCCAGCAGCTTAGCCCGGGTTAACTATGGCTACACCTTC. It specifies CASSLARVNYGYTF. The full variable domain, with the rest looked up from reference TRBV7-8 and TRBJ1-2, is GAGVSQSPRYKVAKRGQDVALRCDPISGHVSLFWYQQALGQGPEFLTYFQNEAQLDKSGLPSDRFFAERPEGSVSTLKIQRTQQEDSAVYLCASSLARVNYGYTFGSGTRLTVV.

The chain joins TRBV25-1 to TRBJ1-1; a weak D match, TRBD1 (5 bases). Trimming removed 6 bases at V and 1 base at J, with 9 bases between. Germline-derived CDR1 and CDR2 are MGHDK and SYGVNS. The CDR3 contains 13 residues. The CDR3 region has the DNA TGTGCCAGCAGCAGACAGCCGAACACTGAAGCTTTCTTT. Translation: CASSRQPNTEAFF.